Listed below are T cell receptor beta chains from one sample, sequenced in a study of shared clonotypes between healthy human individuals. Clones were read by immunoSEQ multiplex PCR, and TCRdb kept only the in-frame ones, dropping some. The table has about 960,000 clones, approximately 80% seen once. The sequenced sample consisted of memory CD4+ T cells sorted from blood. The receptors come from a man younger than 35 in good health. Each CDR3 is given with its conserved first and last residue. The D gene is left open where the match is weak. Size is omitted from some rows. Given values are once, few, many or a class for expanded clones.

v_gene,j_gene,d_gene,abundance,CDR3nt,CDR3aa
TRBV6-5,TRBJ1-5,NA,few,TGTGCCAGCAGCAGGGAACCCAATCAGCCCCAGCATTTT,CASSREPNQPQHF
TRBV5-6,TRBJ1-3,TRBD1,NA,TGTGCCAGCAGCTTGCTGGGACAGGGAAACACCATATATTTT,CASSLLGQGNTIYF
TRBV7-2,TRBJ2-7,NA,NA,TGTGCCAGCAGCAATCCGACTAGGAATTACGAGCAGTACTTC,CASSNPTRNYEQYF
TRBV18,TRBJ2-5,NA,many,TGTGCCAGCTCACCACCGACGGTCGGTTCGACCCAGTACTTC,CASSPPTVGSTQYF
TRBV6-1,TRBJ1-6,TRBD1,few,TGTGCCAGCAGTGAATTGGCAGGGGGCCTTTCACCCCTCCACTTT,CASSELAGGLSPLHF
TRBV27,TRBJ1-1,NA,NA,TGTGCCAGCAGTCCCATTGACGCAGGGCGGTTTGCTGAAGCTTTCTTT,CASSPIDAGRFAEAFF
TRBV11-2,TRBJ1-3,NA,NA,TGTGCCAGCAGCCCAATGACTACCTCTGGAAACACCATATATTTT,CASSPMTTSGNTIYF
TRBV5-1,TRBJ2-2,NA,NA,TGCGCCAGCAGCTCCACGAGAACCGGGGAGCTGTTTTTT,CASSSTRTGELFF
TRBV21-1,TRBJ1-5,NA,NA,TGTGCCAGCAGCAAAGCCTACAGGGGAAGTAATCAGCCCCAGCATTTT,CASSKAYRGSNQPQHF
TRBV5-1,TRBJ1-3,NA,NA,TGCGCCAGCAGCTTGGGTGCCTCTGGAAACACCATATATTTT,CASSLGASGNTIYF
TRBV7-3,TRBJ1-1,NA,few,TGTGCCAGCAGCCTACACGCCATGAACACTGAAGCTTTCTTT,CASSLHAMNTEAFF
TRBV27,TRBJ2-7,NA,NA,TGTGCCAGCAGTTTAACCAGGAGCTCCTACGAGCAGTACTTC,CASSLTRSSYEQYF
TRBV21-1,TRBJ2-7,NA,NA,TGTGCCAGCAGCAAAGGCGAGGCGGACGAGCAGTACTTC,CASSKGEADEQYF
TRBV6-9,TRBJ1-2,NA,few,TGTGCCAGCAGACCCTCGTCCGGGATGCCGGCCCTGGACGATGGCTACACCTTC,CASRPSSGMPALDDGYTF
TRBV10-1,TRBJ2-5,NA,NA,TGCGCCAGCAGTGAAAACGCAGGGACCCAGTACTTC,CASSENAGTQYF
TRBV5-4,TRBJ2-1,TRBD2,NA,TGTGCCAGCAGCTTGGCCGGAAAGCGGGGAAATGAGCAGTTCTTC,CASSLAGKRGNEQFF
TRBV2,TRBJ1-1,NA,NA,TGTGCCAGCACCACGATCGAAATGAACACTGAAGCTTTCTTT,CASTTIEMNTEAFF
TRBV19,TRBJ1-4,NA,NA,TGTGCCAGTAAGACAGGAGCTAATGAAAAACTGTTTTTT,CASKTGANEKLFF
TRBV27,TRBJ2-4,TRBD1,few,TGTGCCAGCAGTGGACAGGGGACCAAAAACATTCAGTACTTC,CASSGQGTKNIQYF
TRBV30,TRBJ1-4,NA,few,TGTGCCTGGAGTGTACGGGGTGAAAAACTGTTTTTT,CAWSVRGEKLFF
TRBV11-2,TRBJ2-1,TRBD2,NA,TGTGCCAGCAGCTTAGTAGCGGGGTACAATGAGCAGTTCTTC,CASSLVAGYNEQFF
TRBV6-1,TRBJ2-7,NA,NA,TGTGCCAGCAGTGAAAGCGGGACAGTTGTGTACTTC,CASSESGTVVYF
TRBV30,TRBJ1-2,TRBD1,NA,TGTGCCTGGAGCCAGGGACAGGTCATAAGCTACACCTTC,CAWSQGQVISYTF
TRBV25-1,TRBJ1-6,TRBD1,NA,TGTGCCAGCAGAGCCGTACGCCTCGGACAGGGGCGGGCACCCCTCCACTTT,CASRAVRLGQGRAPLHF
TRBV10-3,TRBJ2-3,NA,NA,TGTGCCATCAGTCAGGAGGATACGCAGTATTTT,CAISQEDTQYF
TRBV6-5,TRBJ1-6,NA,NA,TGTGCCAGCAGCCCAATGGGGCCCAGCTCACCCCTCCACTTT,CASSPMGPSSPLHF
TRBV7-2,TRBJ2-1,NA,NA,TGTGCCAGCAGCTTCGCGGGACAGCACAATGAGCAGTTCTTC,CASSFAGQHNEQFF
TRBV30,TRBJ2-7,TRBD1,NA,TGTGCCTGGAACCTACCCCAGGGACAGGGGGCTTACTTC,CAWNLPQGQGAYF
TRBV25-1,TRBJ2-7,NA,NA,TGTGCCAGCAGTGAGACGACACCCGTCGAGCAGTACTTC,CASSETTPVEQYF
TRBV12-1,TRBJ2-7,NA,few,TGTGCCAGCAGCCCTAAGTGCGAGCAGTACTTC,CASSPKCEQYF
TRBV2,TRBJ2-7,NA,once,TGTGCCAGCAGACCGGGCCAGTCCAGGGTCTACGAGCAGTACTTC,CASRPGQSRVYEQYF
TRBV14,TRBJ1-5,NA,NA,TGTGCCAGCAGCCAAGTTCCCCCGCGCCCAGGGAGCATGTTTTATCAGCCCCAGCATTTT,CASSQVPPRPGSMFYQPQHF
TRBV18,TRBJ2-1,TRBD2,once,TGTGCCAGCTCACCATTCGGGACTAAAGGGAATGAGCAGTTCTTC,CASSPFGTKGNEQFF
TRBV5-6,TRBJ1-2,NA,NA,TGTGCCAGCAGCCCCGTAGTGGCAGGAAGCTATGGCTACACCTTC,CASSPVVAGSYGYTF
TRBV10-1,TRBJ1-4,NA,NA,TGCGCCAGCAGTGGACAGAATGAAAAACTGTTTTTT,CASSGQNEKLFF
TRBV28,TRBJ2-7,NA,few,TGTGCCAGCAGTTCGCGCGGGTTGAGGGCGTACTTC,CASSSRGLRAYF
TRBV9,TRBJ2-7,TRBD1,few,TGTGCCAGCACCCCCTCGGACAGGGCGCTCGAGCAGTACTTC,CASTPSDRALEQYF
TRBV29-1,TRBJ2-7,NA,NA,TGCAGCGTTCTTGTATCCTACGAGCAGTACTTC,CSVLVSYEQYF
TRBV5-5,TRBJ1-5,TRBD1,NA,TGTGCCAGCAGCTTGGGAAGTGGACAGGGACTATACACGGGTCAGCCCCAGCATTTT,CASSLGSGQGLYTGQPQHF
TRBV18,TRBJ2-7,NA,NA,TGTGCCAGCTCACAGGGGATGAGGGCCGAGCAGTACTTC,CASSQGMRAEQYF
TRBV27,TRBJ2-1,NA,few,TGTGCCAGCAGTTCCGTGAATCGATACAATGAGCAGTTCTTC,CASSSVNRYNEQFF